The sequence of this T cell receptor (beta chain) was determined in a study of T cell changes during pregnancy in multiple sclerosis. This CDR3 has 16 amino acids. Sequencing used immunoSEQ multiplex PCR; TCRdb keeps in-frame clones, though not all of them. The sample consists of approximately 44,000 clones, roughly nine tenths of them appearing once. This clonotype originated in a female donor with multiple sclerosis, enrolled in a pregnancy study. This chain uses TRBV21-1 with TRBJ2-1; TRBD2, the table's D call, lacks a check against the DNA. TRBV21-1 has pseudogene status. The material sequenced was CD4+ T cells from peripheral blood mononuclear cells, taken before pregnancy. The CDR3 nucleotides read TGTGCCAGCAGCCCTCGGGGCGGGGGGCCGTACAATGAGCAGTTCTTC. This sequence encodes CASSPRGGGPYNEQFF.